The T cell receptor beta chain under discussion was sequenced for a study of T cell responses to AZD1222 COVID-19 vaccine listed by TCRdb under 2021. Regarding the complete study: Because spike-specific TCR depth and breadth did not differ between the two schedules, AZD1222 recipients who got a second dose at roughly 4 weeks were pooled with those who got a second dose at roughly 12 weeks. TCR sequencing covered 233 trial participants: approximately 200 given two doses of AZD1222 and approximately 25 given two doses of MenACWY control vaccine. Trial participants were enrolled by age into subgroups of 18-55, 56-69 and 70-plus years, and about 150, 27 and 61 TCR-sequenced participants, respectively, were included in these subgroups.

Worth noting for this clone: Its antigen remains undetermined. No much larger clone is present one base from it, and per-base qualities are unavailable.

Inclusive of the bounding cysteine and phenylalanine, the CDR3 is 13 residues long. CDR3 DNA is the only sequence kept; it has 39 bases, read in frame from the first base. V loses 6 bases, J loses 9 bases, and the germline ends lie 15 bases apart. CDR1 SGHTA and CDR2 FQGNSA were looked up in the germline V gene. The CDR3 regions of human TCRbeta chains were analyzed by immunosequencing. The paper's data handling went like this. Repertoire TCRs were checked for matches against a reference library of SARS-CoV-2-specific TCRs that had been generated using the MIRA antigen-specificity platform. Breadth meant the fraction of unique TCRs that were SARS-CoV-2-associated, whereas depth meant the fraction of total T cells that were SARS-CoV-2-associated. Using the MIRA data, each spike-specific TCR was assigned both to the spike region to which the TCR was reactive and to a CD4 or CD8 class. Log10-transformed breadth and depth values were compared by one-way ANOVA with Sidak's multiple comparisons tests. The immuneACCESS repertoire file appears here via TCRdb, limited to in-frame rearrangements. These files lack a portion of the clones; in checked studies, under half of the deficit traces to unresolved V genes, and the cause of the others is not known. That table supplies the V and J calls and clone size; D and trimming were determined from the DNA. The sample table contains 75,000 to 100,000 clones; only one count was recorded for roughly 90% of them. The ten most abundant clones make up about a quarter of the sample.

The sample's time point label is to be understood as: baseline before first vaccination. The vaccinee samples were drawn from two UK trials, COV001 and COV002, one of which was a single-blind randomized controlled phase 2/3 trial testing AZD1222 (ChAdOx1 nCoV-19) in healthy adults. For TCRbeta chain sequencing, PBMC samples from trial participants were taken at day 0 and at day 28 after the second dose. Results and caveats for the whole study, not just this receptor: Only a handful of AZD1222 recipients were SARS-CoV-2 seropositive at baseline, limiting conclusions about previously exposed vaccinees. Reportedly, close to half of the unique spike-specific TCRs recognized epitopes lying outside the regions that are mutated in the B.1.351 and B.1.1.7 variants. After two AZD1222 doses, spike-specific TCR breadth and depth were significantly higher than at day 0 and than in MenACWY recipients. Participants were mostly white British, with more females than males. The authors suggested clonal diversity may have been underestimated. CD4 TCRs associated with the vaccine covered the entire spike protein, and the dominant responses were in regions 160-218 and 743-854. In the small 56-69-year group, the increase in depth fell short of significance, most likely because of low power. Because no samples from the day 14 peak response were available, repertoires could be characterized only after the peak T cell response.

The starting material was peripheral blood, obtained on day 0 of AZD1222 vaccination. This sequence uses TRBV7-2 and TRBJ2-1, with the identity of the D gene unclear. The TCR originated in an adult in good health. The sequenced DNA: TGTGCCAGCAGTCCCACTCTCCCAGGTGAGCAGTTCTTC. This is translated as CASSPTLPGEQFF.